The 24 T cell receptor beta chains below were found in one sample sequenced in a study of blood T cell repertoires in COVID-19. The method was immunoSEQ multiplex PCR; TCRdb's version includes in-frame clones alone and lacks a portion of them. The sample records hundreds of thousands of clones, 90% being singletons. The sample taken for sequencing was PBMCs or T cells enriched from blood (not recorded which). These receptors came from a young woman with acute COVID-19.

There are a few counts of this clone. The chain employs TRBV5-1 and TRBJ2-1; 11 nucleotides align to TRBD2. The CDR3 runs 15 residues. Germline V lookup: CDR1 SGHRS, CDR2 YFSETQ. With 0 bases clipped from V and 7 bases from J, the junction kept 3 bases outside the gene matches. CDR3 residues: CASSLVAGGVNEQFF. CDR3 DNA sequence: TGCGCCAGCAGCTTGGTAGCGGGAGGGGTAAATGAGCAGTTCTTC.

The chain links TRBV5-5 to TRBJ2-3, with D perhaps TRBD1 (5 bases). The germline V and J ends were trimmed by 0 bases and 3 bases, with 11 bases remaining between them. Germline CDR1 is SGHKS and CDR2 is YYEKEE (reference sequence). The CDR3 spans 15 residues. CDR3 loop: CASSLVGVGTDTQYF. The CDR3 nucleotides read TGTGCCAGCAGCTTGGTAGGGGTTGGGACAGATACGCAGTATTTT.

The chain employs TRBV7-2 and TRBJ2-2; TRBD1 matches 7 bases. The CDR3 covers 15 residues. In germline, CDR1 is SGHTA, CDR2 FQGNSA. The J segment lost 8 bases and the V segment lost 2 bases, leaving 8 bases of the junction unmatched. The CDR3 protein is CASSLKPTGPGELFF. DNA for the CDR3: TGTGCCAGCAGCTTAAAACCGACAGGGCCTGGGGAGCTGTTTTTT.

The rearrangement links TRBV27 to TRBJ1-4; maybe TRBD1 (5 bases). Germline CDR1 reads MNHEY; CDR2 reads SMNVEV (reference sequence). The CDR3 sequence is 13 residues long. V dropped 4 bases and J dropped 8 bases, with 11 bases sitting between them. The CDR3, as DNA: TGTGCCAGCAGTTCGGGACTCCGGGAAAAACTGTTTTTT. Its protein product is CASSSGLREKLFF.

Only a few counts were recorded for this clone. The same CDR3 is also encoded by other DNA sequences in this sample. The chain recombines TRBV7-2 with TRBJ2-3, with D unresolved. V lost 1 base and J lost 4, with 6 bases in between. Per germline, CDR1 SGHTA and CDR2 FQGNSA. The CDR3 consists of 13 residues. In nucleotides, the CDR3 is TGTGCCAGCAGCTTAGTATTAGCAGATACGCAGTATTTT. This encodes CASSLVLADTQYF. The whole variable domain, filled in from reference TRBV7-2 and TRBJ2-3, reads GAGVSQSPSNKVTEKGKDVELRCDPISGHTALYWYRQSLGQGLEFLIYFQGNSAPDKSGLPSDRFSAERTGGSVSTLTIQRTQQEDSAVYLCASSLVLADTQYFGPGTRLTVL.

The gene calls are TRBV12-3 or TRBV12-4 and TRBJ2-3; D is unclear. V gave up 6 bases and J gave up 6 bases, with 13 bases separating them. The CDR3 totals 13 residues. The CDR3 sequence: CASSRNRWDTQYF. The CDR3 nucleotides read TGTGCCAGCAGCCGCAATCGGTGGGATACGCAGTATTTT.

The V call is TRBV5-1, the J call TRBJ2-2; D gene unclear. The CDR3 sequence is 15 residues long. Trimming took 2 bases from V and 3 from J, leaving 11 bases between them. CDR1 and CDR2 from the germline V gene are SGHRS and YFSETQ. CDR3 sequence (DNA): TGCGCCAGCAGCTTTCGAACGACTGACACCGGGGAGCTGTTTTTT. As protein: CASSFRTTDTGELFF.

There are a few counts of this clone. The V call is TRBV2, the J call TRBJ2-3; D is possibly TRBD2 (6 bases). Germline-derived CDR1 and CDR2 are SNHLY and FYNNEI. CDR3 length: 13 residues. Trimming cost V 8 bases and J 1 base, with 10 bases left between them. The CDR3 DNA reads TGTGCCAGCGCGGCGGGACGCACAGATACGCAGTATTTT. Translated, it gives CASAAGRTDTQYF. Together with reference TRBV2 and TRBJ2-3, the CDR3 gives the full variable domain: EPEVTQTPSHQVTQMGQEVILRCVPISNHLYFYWYRQILGQKVEFLVSFYNNEISEKSEIFDDQFSVERPDGSNFTLKIRSTKLEDSAMYFCASAAGRTDTQYFGPGTRLTVL.

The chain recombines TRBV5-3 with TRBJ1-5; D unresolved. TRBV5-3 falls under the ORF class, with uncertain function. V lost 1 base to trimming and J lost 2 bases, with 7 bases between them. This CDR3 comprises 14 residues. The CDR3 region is CARSLTEGNQPQHF. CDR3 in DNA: TGTGCCAGAAGCTTGACAGAAGGCAATCAGCCCCAGCATTTT.

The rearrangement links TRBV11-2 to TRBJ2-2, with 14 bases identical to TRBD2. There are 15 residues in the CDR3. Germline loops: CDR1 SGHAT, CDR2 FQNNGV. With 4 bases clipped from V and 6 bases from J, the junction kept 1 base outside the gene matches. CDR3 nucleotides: TGTGCCAGCAGCTCGGGACTAGCGGGAGCCGGGGAGCTGTTTTTT. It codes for CASSSGLAGAGELFF.

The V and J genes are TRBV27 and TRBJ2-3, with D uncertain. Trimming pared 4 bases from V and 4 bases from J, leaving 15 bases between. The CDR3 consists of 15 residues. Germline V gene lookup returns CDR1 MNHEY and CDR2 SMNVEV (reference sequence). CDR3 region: CASSSRSAVPDTQYF. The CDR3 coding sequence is TGTGCCAGCAGTTCCCGCTCCGCGGTCCCAGATACGCAGTATTTT.

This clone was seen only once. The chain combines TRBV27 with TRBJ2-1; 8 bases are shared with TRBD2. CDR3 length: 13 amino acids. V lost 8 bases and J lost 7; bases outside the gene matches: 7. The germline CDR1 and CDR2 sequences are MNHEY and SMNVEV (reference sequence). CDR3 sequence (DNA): TGTGCCAGCCGGGAGGGCCCCAAGAATGAGCAGTTCTTC. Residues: CASREGPKNEQFF.

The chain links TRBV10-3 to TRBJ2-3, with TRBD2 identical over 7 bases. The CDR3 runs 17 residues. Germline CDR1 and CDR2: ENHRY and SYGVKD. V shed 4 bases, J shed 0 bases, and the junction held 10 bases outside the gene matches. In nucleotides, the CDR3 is TGTGCCATCAGTGGGGGGGGGAGTACACCTAGCACAGATACGCAGTATTTT. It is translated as CAISGGGSTPSTDTQYF.

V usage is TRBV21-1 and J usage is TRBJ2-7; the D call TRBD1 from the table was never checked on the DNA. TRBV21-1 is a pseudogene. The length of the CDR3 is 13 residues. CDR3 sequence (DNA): TGTGCCAGCAACCGGGACAGGGAATACGAGCAGTACTTC. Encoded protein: CASNRDREYEQYF.

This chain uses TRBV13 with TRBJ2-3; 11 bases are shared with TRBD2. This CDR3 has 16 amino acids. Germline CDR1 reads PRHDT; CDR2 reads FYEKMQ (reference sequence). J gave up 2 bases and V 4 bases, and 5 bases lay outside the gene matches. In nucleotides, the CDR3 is TGTGCCAGCAGCTACGGACTAGCGGGTCCCACAGATACGCAGTATTTT. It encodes CASSYGLAGPTDTQYF.

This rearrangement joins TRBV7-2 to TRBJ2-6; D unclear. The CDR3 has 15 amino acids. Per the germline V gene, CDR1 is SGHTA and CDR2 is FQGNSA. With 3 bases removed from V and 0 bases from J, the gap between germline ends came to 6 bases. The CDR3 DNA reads TGTGCCAGCAGCTTCCGTAACTCTGGGGCCAACGTCCTGACTTTC. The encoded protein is CASSFRNSGANVLTF.

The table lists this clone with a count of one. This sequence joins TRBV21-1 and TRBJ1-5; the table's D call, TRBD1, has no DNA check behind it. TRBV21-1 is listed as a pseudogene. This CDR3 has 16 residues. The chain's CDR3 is CASSKSPTGSNQPQHF. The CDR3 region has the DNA TGTGCCAGCAGCAAAAGCCCCACAGGTAGCAATCAGCCCCAGCATTTT.

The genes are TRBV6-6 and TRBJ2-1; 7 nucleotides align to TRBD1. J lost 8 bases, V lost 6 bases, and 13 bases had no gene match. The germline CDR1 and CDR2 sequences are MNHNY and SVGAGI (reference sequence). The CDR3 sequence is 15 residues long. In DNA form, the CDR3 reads TGTGCCAGCAGCCCCCGACAGGGTTTGGTCGATGAGCAGTTCTTC. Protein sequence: CASSPRQGLVDEQFF.

Here the CDR3 reads CACSHWTSGNQNIQYF. CDR3 bases: TGTGCCTGCAGCCACTGGACTAGCGGGAACCAAAACATTCAGTACTTC. The chain recombines TRBV30 with TRBJ2-4, with 12 bases lining up with TRBD2. Germline V gene data show CDR1 as GTSNPN and CDR2 as SVGIG (reference sequence). The junction had 11 bases not matched to a gene; V was cut back by 6 bases and J by 5 bases. This CDR3 has 16 residues. Full variable domain (outside the CDR3, taken from reference TRBV30 and TRBJ2-4): SQTIHQWPATLVQPVGSPLSLECTVEGTSNPNLYWYRQAAGRGLQLLFYSVGIGQISSEVPQNLSASRPQDRQFILSSKKLLLSDSGFYLCACSHWTSGNQNIQYFGAGTRLSVL.

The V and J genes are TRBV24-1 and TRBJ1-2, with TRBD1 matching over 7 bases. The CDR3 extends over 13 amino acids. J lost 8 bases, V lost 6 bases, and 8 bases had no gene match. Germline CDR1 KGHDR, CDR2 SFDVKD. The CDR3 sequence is CATSFGQGQGYTF. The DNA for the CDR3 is TGTGCCACCAGTTTCGGGCAGGGACAGGGCTACACCTTC.

The CDR3 reads CASSQDPTGPDTQYF. As DNA, the CDR3 is TGCGCCAGCAGCCAAGATCCCACAGGGCCAGATACGCAGTATTTT. The V and J genes are TRBV4-3 and TRBJ2-3, with a possible D match to TRBD1 (6 bases). The germline V gene encodes CDR1 LGHNA and CDR2 YSLEER. CDR3 length: 15 residues. Deletions cut 0 bases from V and 4 bases from J, with 11 bases between.

The DNA of the CDR3 is TGTGCCAGCAGTTTAATAGGACAGGGGTACGAGCAGTACTTC. Translation gives CASSLIGQGYEQYF. The V call is TRBV28, the J call TRBJ2-7; TRBD1 aligns across 9 bases. The germline V gene encodes CDR1 MDHEN and CDR2 SYDVKM. This CDR3 has 14 residues. V dropped 2 bases and J dropped 4; count of bases not matched to a gene: 3.

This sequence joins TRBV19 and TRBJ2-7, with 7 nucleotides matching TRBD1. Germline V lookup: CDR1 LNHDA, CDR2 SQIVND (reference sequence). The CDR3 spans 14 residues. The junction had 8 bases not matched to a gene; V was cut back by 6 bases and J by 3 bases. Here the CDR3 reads CASSPTGQNYEQYF. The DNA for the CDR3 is TGTGCCAGTAGCCCGACAGGGCAGAACTACGAGCAGTACTTC.

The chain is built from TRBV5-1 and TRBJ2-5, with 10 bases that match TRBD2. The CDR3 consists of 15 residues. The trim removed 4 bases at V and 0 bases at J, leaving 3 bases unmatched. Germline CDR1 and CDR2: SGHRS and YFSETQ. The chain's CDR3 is CASSEGLAHQETQYF. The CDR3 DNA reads TGCGCCAGCAGCGAGGGACTAGCGCACCAAGAGACCCAGTACTTC.